The T cell receptor beta chain described here comes from a study of blood T cell repertoires in COVID-19. About the study: PBMCs, B-cell-depleted T cells, or T cells provided the cDNA or gDNA that made up the material.

The protocol was immunoSEQ multiplex PCR, while the TCRdb copy is restricted to in-frame clones and leaves out a portion. The sample lists 200,000 to 250,000 clones; roughly 85% were seen once. Participants reported their clinical history, and cohort assignment relied on those reports. The source is a man aged 30 to 39 who had recovered from COVID-19. Sequenced: PBMCs or T cells enriched from blood (not recorded which).

In nucleotides, the CDR3 is TGTGCCAGCAGCCAAGGGAACTCGGGGGGCAAGGAGACCCAGTACTTC. It codes for CASSQGNSGGKETQYF. This chain uses TRBV3-1 (or the pseudogene TRBV3-2) with TRBJ2-5, with D possibly matching TRBD2 (7 bases). From germline, CDR1 is LGHDT and CDR2 YNNKEL (reference sequence). V lost 1 base to trimming and J lost 5 bases, with 17 bases between them. The CDR3 sequence is 16 residues long.